The entry that follows covers one T cell receptor (beta chain) sequence. Its target is not known. With a J-beta primer mix and a sample-barcoded 5' primer, a second PCR ran 7 to 11 cycles. A single record per CDR3 protein comes from TCRdb applying MiXCR to the 5' RACE reads. The top ten hold approximately 7% of the sample, which has about 1.4 million distinct CDR3 sequences, approximately 59% seen once. This specimen comes from a study of blood T cells in healthy people across ages. Study in general: Template switching retrieved approximately one barcoded beta molecule for each two T cells.

V was cut by 4 bases and J by 4 bases, with 14 bases left in between. CDR3 length: 15 residues. Germline CDR1 is MRHNA and CDR2 is SNTAGT. Overall study results and limits: The recorded TCR beta diversity per million T cells decreased in a roughly linear manner with age. The unsorted PBMCs prevented any conclusive comparison of naive versus antigen-experienced cells.

The genes are TRBV6-4 and TRBJ2-1, with no clear D. This TCR was recovered from a man younger than 30 in good health. The sample taken for sequencing was blood. The CDR3 nucleotides are TGTGCCAGCAGTGCTGAAGTTAGTCCGTACAATGAGCAGTTCTTC. Protein sequence: CASSAEVSPYNEQFF.